One and the same sample provided the 22 T cell receptor beta chains below, sequenced in a study of shared clonotypes between healthy human individuals (dated by TCRdb to about 2020). Libraries were built with the immunoSEQ multiplex PCR assay. TCRdb provides this immuneACCESS table in a form limited to in-frame rearrangements. Some clones are lacking; in checked studies, under half of them reflect an unresolved V gene, and why the rest are absent is not known. The sample profile shows 2,500,000 or so clones; roughly 93% of them were found once. Of the sample, 0.36% falls within the top ten clones. The specimen was naive CD4+ T cells from PBMCs. Taken with the paper, the label for cell subset or site translates to: CD45RA+ positively selected. Receptors originate from a man between 18 and 35 years old in good health. Some clones in this sample may be carry-over from other donors' samples.

The genes are TRBV6-6 and TRBJ2-4, with D possibly TRBD2 on 5 matching bases. The CDR3 loop spans 14 amino acids. CDR1 and CDR2 (germline): MNHNY, SVGAGI (reference sequence). The ends were cut back, 6 bases at V and 3 bases at J, with 12 bases in the middle. CDR3 sequence: CASRVPGVKNIQYF. As DNA, the CDR3 is TGTGCCAGCAGGGTCCCCGGGGTCAAAAACATTCAGTACTTC.

The chain combines TRBV7-9 with TRBJ2-1; D perhaps matches TRBD2 (6 bases). V shed 4 bases and J shed 10 bases, with 17 bases lying between them. This CDR3 contains 14 residues. Germline lookup yields CDR1 SEHNR and CDR2 FQNEAQ (reference sequence). DNA for the CDR3: TGTGCCAGCAGCTCGGACCGGGGGTCATGGGAGCAGTTCTTC. This codes for CASSSDRGSWEQFF.

The chain recombines TRBV29-1 with TRBJ1-1; 8 bases agree with TRBD1. Trimming cost V 6 bases and J 5 bases; bases outside gene matches: 8. From germline, CDR1 is SQVTM and CDR2 ANQGSEA. The CDR3 length is 13 residues. Here the CDR3 DNA reads TGCAGCGTAGCCGGACAGGGAAGGACTGAAGCTTTCTTT. This sequence encodes CSVAGQGRTEAFF.

V is TRBV2 and J is TRBJ2-5; 9 nucleotides match TRBD1. Germline CDR1 reads SNHLY; CDR2 reads FYNNEI. J was trimmed by 5 bases and V by 3 bases; bases with no gene match: 4. The CDR3 spans 14 residues. The CDR3 DNA follows: TGTGCCAGCAGTGATCGGACAGGGGTCGAGACCCAGTACTTC. It codes for CASSDRTGVETQYF.

In the case of this clone: Other DNA sequences in this specimen translate into the identical CDR3. J is TRBJ1-5 and V is TRBV12-5, with D hard to call. This CDR3 is built from 12 residues. Germline CDR1 reads LGHNT; CDR2 reads FRNRAP. Trimming pared 4 bases from V and 1 base from J, leaving 2 bases between. CDR3 loop: CASGSSNQPQHF. CDR3 coding DNA: TGTGCTAGTGGTTCCAGCAATCAGCCCCAGCATTTT.

This clone was found once. Other DNA sequences in this specimen translate into the identical CDR3. This sequence joins TRBV29-1 and TRBJ1-5, with TRBD1 as a possible D gene (5 bases). The V gene's germline CDR1 is SQVTM and CDR2 ANQGSEA. V was clipped by 5 bases and J by 6 bases, with 11 bases between them. This CDR3 spans 12 amino acids. The CDR3 region is CSVRQGGQPQHF. The CDR3 region has the DNA TGCAGCGTTAGGCAGGGCGGTCAGCCCCAGCATTTT.

This chain connects TRBV5-1 to TRBJ2-1; D unresolved. V shed 0 bases and J shed 12 bases, with 7 bases lying between them. There are 11 residues in the CDR3. CDR1 is SGHRS and CDR2 is YFSETQ in the germline V gene. CDR3 protein: CASSLAFRQFF. The CDR3 DNA reads as TGCGCCAGCAGCTTGGCGTTTAGGCAGTTCTTC.

This sequence joins TRBV6-1 and TRBJ1-4, with 7 bases lining up with TRBD1. Germline V gene data show CDR1 as MNHNS and CDR2 as SASEGT. CDR3 size: 14 residues. The trim removed 6 bases at V and 4 bases at J, leaving 5 bases unmatched. The CDR3 loop reads CASRTTGINEKLFF. The CDR3 DNA sequence: TGTGCCAGCAGGACGACAGGGATTAATGAAAAACTGTTTTTT.

Details on this clone: Within the sample, other DNA sequences also encode this same CDR3. This chain joins TRBV7-8 and TRBJ2-7, with 7 bases that match TRBD1. Germline V gene data show CDR1 as SGHVS and CDR2 as FQNEAQ. CDR3 length: 13 residues. The ends lost 5 bases at V and 3 bases at J; junction bases unmatched: 4. The CDR3 region has the DNA TGTGCCAGCAGCCTTGGGACAGTCTACGAGCAGTACTTC. Its protein product is CASSLGTVYEQYF.

CDR3: CASRREGLTYEQYF. In DNA, the CDR3 is TGTGCCAGCAGACGGGAGGGGCTGACCTACGAGCAGTACTTC. The chain has TRBV28 and TRBJ2-5, with 8 bases identical to TRBD2. The J call may not be correct, given that the DNA end is closer to TRBJ2-7. This CDR3 is built from 14 residues. CDR1 is MDHEN and CDR2 is SYDVKM in the germline V gene.

About this clone: Other DNA sequences in the same sample also yield this CDR3. The chain recombines TRBV30 with TRBJ1-5; the match to TRBD1 covers 7 bases. V shed 0 bases, J shed 2 bases, and the junction held 1 base outside the gene matches. The CDR3 totals 14 residues. Germline V CDR1 and CDR2: GTSNPN, SVGIG (reference sequence). The CDR3 reads CAWSVGTGNQPQHF. The CDR3 DNA reads TGTGCCTGGAGTGTGGGGACAGGCAATCAGCCCCAGCATTTT. The full variable domain, rest sourced from reference TRBV30 and TRBJ1-5, is SQTIHQWPATLVQPVGSPLSLECTVEGTSNPNLYWYRQAAGRGLQLLFYSVGIGQISSEVPQNLSASRPQDRQFILSSKKLLLSDSGFYLCAWSVGTGNQPQHFGDGTRLSIL.

This chain uses TRBV7-9 with TRBJ1-1; perhaps TRBD1 as D (5 bases). CDR3 length: 15 amino acids. Germline V CDR1 and CDR2: SEHNR, FQNEAQ (reference sequence). V gave up 2 bases and J gave up 5 bases, with 15 bases separating them. As DNA, the CDR3 is TGTGCCAGCAGCTTAAACGGACAAGGCACGACTGAAGCTTTCTTT. Its translation is CASSLNGQGTTEAFF.

The chain recombines TRBV21-1 with TRBJ1-5; the listed D gene, TRBD1, was not tested against the DNA. TRBV21-1 is tagged as a pseudogene. The CDR3 loop spans 16 amino acids. As DNA, the CDR3 is TGTGCCAAGATGGACAGGGTTTTTTCATACGATCAGCCCCAGCATTTT. Protein sequence: CAKMDRVFSYDQPQHF.

The rearrangement uses TRBV7-2 and TRBJ2-7, with 10 bases lining up with TRBD2. The CDR3 spans 17 residues. V gave up 3 bases and J gave up 4 bases; unmatched junction bases: 12. Germline V CDR1 and CDR2: SGHTA, FQGNSA. The CDR3 DNA sequence: TGTGCCAGCAGCTTTGGCCCGGGGAGCGGGAGGGCGTACGAGCAGTACTTC. It specifies CASSFGPGSGRAYEQYF.

CDR3 region: CASSQGQGGYTF. DNA of the CDR3: TGTGCCAGCAGCCAGGGACAGGGAGGCTACACCTTC. The chain has TRBV7-8 and TRBJ1-2, with 9 bases aligning to TRBD1. Germline CDR1 is SGHVS and CDR2 is FQNEAQ. Trimming at V came to 5 bases and at J to 8 bases, leaving 3 bases not matched to a gene. CDR3 length: 12 amino acids.

The chain is built from TRBV9 and TRBJ2-5, with D hard to call. The DNA end is a closer match to TRBJ2-7, so the J assignment may be wrong. The CDR3 is 13 residues long. The germline V gene encodes CDR1 SGDLS and CDR2 YYNGEE. CDR3 loop: CASSPGVTYEQYF. CDR3 nucleotides: TGTGCCAGCAGCCCTGGAGTAACGTACGAGCAGTACTTC.

This clone occurred once. The chain recombines TRBV12-5 with TRBJ2-1; TRBD2 aligns across 8 bases. J lost 3 bases, V lost 6 bases, and 7 bases had no gene match. CDR1 and CDR2 from the germline V gene are LGHNT and FRNRAP. The CDR3 has 15 residues. CDR3 residues: CASGPGLVGYNEQFF. The CDR3, as DNA: TGTGCTAGTGGCCCGGGACTAGTCGGCTACAATGAGCAGTTCTTC. Full variable domain (remainder filled in from reference TRBV12-5 and TRBJ2-1): DARVTQTPRHKVTEMGQEVTMRCQPILGHNTVFWYRQTMMQGLELLAYFRNRAPLDDSGMPKDRFSAEMPDATLATLKIQPSEPRDSAVYFCASGPGLVGYNEQFFGPGTRLTVL.

Only a few counts were recorded for this clone. The sample contains more than one DNA sequence encoding this CDR3. The rearrangement links TRBV6-1 to TRBJ2-5, with a possible D match to TRBD1 (6 bases). Germline values: CDR1 MNHNS, CDR2 SASEGT. The CDR3 consists of 14 residues. Trimming pared 1 base from V and 5 bases from J, leaving 11 bases between. The CDR3 region is CASSEGGLGETQYF. CDR3 nucleotide sequence: TGTGCCAGCAGTGAAGGGGGGCTGGGGGAGACCCAGTACTTC.

The V and J genes are TRBV5-6 and TRBJ2-7, with TRBD2 identical over 8 bases. Per the germline V gene, CDR1 is SGHDT and CDR2 is YYEEEE. This CDR3 is 16 amino acids long. With V trimmed by 2 bases and J by 3 bases, 10 bases remained unmatched. The chain's CDR3 is CASSLLGAGGNYEQYF. CDR3 nucleotides: TGTGCCAGCAGCTTACTCGGGGCGGGAGGAAACTACGAGCAGTACTTC.

The gene calls are TRBV5-5 and TRBJ1-1, with D hard to call. The CDR3 contains 13 residues. The germline V gene has CDR1 SGHKS and CDR2 YYEKEE (reference sequence). The V and J ends lost 1 base and 5 bases respectively, with 9 bases between them. Here the CDR3 DNA reads TGTGCCAGCAGCTTGCCGGTGAGAACTGAAGCTTTCTTT. Translation: CASSLPVRTEAFF.

This chain joins TRBV6-5 and TRBJ1-1; no definite D call. The CDR3 is 11 amino acids. Trimming left V 6 bases short and J 7 bases short, with 9 bases between. The germline CDR1 and CDR2 sequences are MNHEY and SVGAGI. CDR3 protein: CASRSEGEAFF. The DNA of the CDR3 is TGTGCCAGCAGGTCAGAAGGTGAAGCTTTCTTT.

The chain is built from TRBV9 and TRBJ1-3; no definite D call. The CDR3 has 12 amino acids. CDR1 is SGDLS, CDR2 YYNGEE, per germline. With 6 bases removed from V and 2 bases from J, the gap between germline ends came to 6 bases. In DNA, the CDR3 is TGTGCCAGCAAGGGCGCTGGAAACACCATATATTTT. It specifies CASKGAGNTIYF.